This TCR beta chain was identified in a study of T cell changes during pregnancy in multiple sclerosis. V was shortened by 4 bases and J by 3 bases, with 12 bases between the two germline ends. The CDR3 covers 13 residues. Germline values: CDR1 GTSNPN, CDR2 SVGIG (reference sequence). This clone was seen only a few times. The method was immunoSEQ multiplex PCR; TCRdb's version includes in-frame clones alone and lacks a portion of them. In the table there are tens of thousands of clones, more than 75% of which are singletons. The sequencing here drew on CD8+ T cells from peripheral blood mononuclear cells, taken after pregnancy. This chain links TRBV30 with TRBJ1-1; weak D call: TRBD1 (5 bases). The clonotype was recovered from a female donor with multiple sclerosis, enrolled in a pregnancy study. CDR3 nucleotides: TGTGCCTGGACCTTGGACACACACACTGAAGCTTTCTTT. Translated, it gives CAWTLDTHTEAFF. Drawing the rest from reference TRBV30 and TRBJ1-1, the complete variable domain is SQTIHQWPATLVQPVGSPLSLECTVEGTSNPNLYWYRQAAGRGLQLLFYSVGIGQISSEVPQNLSASRPQDRQFILSSKKLLLSDSGFYLCAWTLDTHTEAFFGQGTRLTVV.